This record looks at one T cell receptor beta chain sequence and its context. These data come from a study of blood T cell repertoires in COVID-19. Study background: Spain, Italy and the United States supplied samples that represented acute and convalescent COVID-19. The cDNA or gDNA used as material had been derived from T cells, B-cell-depleted T cells, or PBMCs.

In the study's own analysis: Amplification with reference gene primers provided the estimates of nucleated cell counts. The method was immunoSEQ multiplex PCR; TCRdb's version includes in-frame clones alone and lacks a portion of them. V and J calls plus clone size are reproduced from that table; the DNA served to infer D and trimming. The data contain about 50,000 clones, about 84% of them singletons. Germline loops: CDR1 SGHVS, CDR2 FQNEAQ. The CDR3 totals 16 residues. Trimming removed 0 bases from V and 5 bases from J, with 16 bases in between. The specimen was peripheral blood. This receptor was obtained from a woman between 55 and 75 years old with acute or convalescent COVID-19. The chain is built from TRBV7-8 and TRBJ1-1; weak D call: TRBD1 (6 bases). The CDR3 spells CASSLAGGGARTEAFF. The CDR3 region has the DNA TGTGCCAGCAGCTTAGCCGGAGGGGGGGCACGGACTGAAGCTTTCTTT.